Listed here is a single T cell receptor (beta chain). TCRdb analysed the RT-PCR reads with MiXCR anew, one entry per CDR3 protein. Among a few hundred thousand distinct CDR3 sequences listed, roughly 13% were seen once. The CDR3 contains 16 residues. The sample is drawn from a study of patients and donors after allogeneic stem cell transplantation. The J gene is TRBJ1-3, the V gene TRBV21-1; whether TRBD1, the table's D call, matches the DNA was not checked. TRBV21-1 has pseudogene status. The sequence was obtained from a human donor who was either an allogeneic HSCT recipient or a stem cell or donor lymphocyte infusion donor (not recorded which). It is not recorded whose cells these are; they may come from a transplant donor. Sequenced sample: blood, either unsorted or a sorted T cell fraction (not recorded which). The CDR3 DNA reads TGTGCCAGCAGCCCTCAAGACAGGGAGGCTGGAAACACCATATATTTT. Its translation: CASSPQDREAGNTIYF.